This TCR beta chain was found in a study of blood T cell repertoires in COVID-19. Study overall: Whether acute or convalescent, the COVID-19 samples came from the United States, Italy and Spain. Sources were T cells, B-cell-depleted T cells, or PBMCs; the material itself was cDNA or gDNA.

In its sample, this clone was seen a few times. Different DNA sequences within this sample yield the same CDR3. Seattle-derived patients entered the study during active infection and were followed longitudinally. In germline, CDR1 is SGHNT, CDR2 YENEEA. V shed 3 bases, J shed 8 bases, and the junction held 6 bases outside the gene matches. This CDR3 comprises 15 residues. Source study methods: Amplification of reference gene primers provided the estimated nucleated cell counts. The table came from immunoSEQ multiplex PCR; TCRdb's copy has only in-frame clones and leaves some out. V and J calls and clone size are given by that table; D and trimming were obtained from the DNA. Among about 220,000 clones listed, around 83% were seen once.

This rearrangement joins TRBV11-3 to TRBJ2-1; 11 bases match TRBD1. The source of this sequence is a woman aged 70-85 years with COVID-19, enrolled during active disease. The sequencing input was peripheral blood. The CDR3 DNA is TGTGCCAGCAGCTTCTCGGGACAGGGGGTTGATGAGCAGTTCTTC. It codes for CASSFSGQGVDEQFF.